These T cell receptor beta chains were read from a single sample in a study of shared clonotypes between healthy human individuals. TCRdb keeps only in-frame clones here, not all; method: immunoSEQ multiplex PCR. The sample has about 480,000 clones; 79% are singletons. Material for sequencing was PBMCs. The receptors stem from a woman aged 40 to 55 in good health. Some clones in this sample may be carry-over from other donors' samples. Both conserved end residues are part of each CDR3. The D gene is left open where the match is weak. Expanded clones are given a class, and other clones once, few, many or no size at all.

>TRBD1|TRBV5-1|once|TRBJ1-2
TGCGCCAGCAGCCGAGCCACGACAGGGGAAGGTGGCTACACCTTC
CASSRATTGEGGYTF
>TRBD2|TRBV19|few|TRBJ2-2
TGTGCCAGTAGTATGCAGCGACTAGCCCAAACCGGGGAGCTGTTTTTT
CASSMQRLAQTGELFF
>TRBD1|TRBV5-4|.|TRBJ2-7
TGTGCCAGCAGCCAAGGACAGGGGATCATGCCGTACTTC
CASSQGQGIMPYF
>TRBD1|TRBV7-2|.|TRBJ2-7
TGTGCCAGCAGCACAGGACAGGGGCTATACGAGCAGTACTTC
CASSTGQGLYEQYF
>TRBD1|TRBV9|once|TRBJ2-7
TGTGCCAGCAGCGTAGGGGACAGGCCGAGCTCCTACGAGCAGTACTTC
CASSVGDRPSSYEQYF
>.|TRBV28|.|TRBJ1-2
TGTGCCAGCAGCCCCCCAAGACAGACTAACTATGGCTACACCTTC
CASSPPRQTNYGYTF
>.|TRBV6-5|.|TRBJ2-2
TGTGCCAGCACCTCTTCTTGGGCGAACACCGGGGAGCTGTTTTTT
CASTSSWANTGELFF
>.|TRBV7-3|many|TRBJ2-2
TGTGCCAGCAGCTTAAGCCCCGACACCGGGGAGCTGTTTTTT
CASSLSPDTGELFF
>TRBD2|TRBV29-1|few|TRBJ2-1
TGCAGCGTTGATTCGCTAGCGGGAGGGCCTAGGGGCCATGAGCAGTTCTTC
CSVDSLAGGPRGHEQFF
>.|TRBV4-2|.|TRBJ2-7
TGTGCCAGCAGCCAAGATAGGGTGCGGGAGCAGTACTTC
CASSQDRVREQYF
>.|TRBV11-3|.|TRBJ2-1
TGTGCCAGCAGCTTAGGGGAGAGCTCCTACAATGAGCAGTTCTTC
CASSLGESSYNEQFF